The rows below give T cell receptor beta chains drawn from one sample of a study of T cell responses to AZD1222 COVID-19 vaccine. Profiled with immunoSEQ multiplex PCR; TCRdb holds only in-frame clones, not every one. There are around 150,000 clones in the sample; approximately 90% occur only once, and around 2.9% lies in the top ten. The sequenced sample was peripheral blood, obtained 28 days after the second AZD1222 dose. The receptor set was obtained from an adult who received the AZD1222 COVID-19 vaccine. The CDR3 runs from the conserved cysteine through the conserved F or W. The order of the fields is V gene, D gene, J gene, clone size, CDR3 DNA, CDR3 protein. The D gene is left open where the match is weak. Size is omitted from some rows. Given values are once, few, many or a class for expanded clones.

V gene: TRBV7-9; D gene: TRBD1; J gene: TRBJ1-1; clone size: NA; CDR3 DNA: TGTGCCAGCAGCTCGGGGACAGTCGAAAGCACTGAAGCTTTCTTT; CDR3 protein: CASSSGTVESTEAFF
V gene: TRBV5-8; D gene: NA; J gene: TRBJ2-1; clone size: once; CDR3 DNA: TGTGCCAGCAGCCCGGGGGTGGGGAATGAGCAGTTCTTC; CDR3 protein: CASSPGVGNEQFF
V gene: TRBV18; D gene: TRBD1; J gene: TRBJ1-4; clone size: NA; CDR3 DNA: TGTGCCAGCTCACCAAGGGGGCGCGGCGAAAAACTGTTTTTT; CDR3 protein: CASSPRGRGEKLFF
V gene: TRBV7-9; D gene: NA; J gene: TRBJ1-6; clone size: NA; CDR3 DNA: TGTGCCAGCAGCTTAGGGGGGCGAAGTTCACCCCTCCACTTT; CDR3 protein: CASSLGGRSSPLHF
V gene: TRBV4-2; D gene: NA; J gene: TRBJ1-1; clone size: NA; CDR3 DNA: TGTGCCAGCAGCCAAGGGGAAGGGAACACTGAAGCTTTCTTT; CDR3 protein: CASSQGEGNTEAFF
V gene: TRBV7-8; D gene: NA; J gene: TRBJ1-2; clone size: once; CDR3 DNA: TGTGCCAGCTCTCGGACAGCCAGTAACTATGGCTACACCTTC; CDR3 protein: CASSRTASNYGYTF
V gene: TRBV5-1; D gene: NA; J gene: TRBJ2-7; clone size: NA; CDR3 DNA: TGCGCCAGCAGCTTGGATGGGGGAGTCAACAAGCAGTACTTC; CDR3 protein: CASSLDGGVNKQYF
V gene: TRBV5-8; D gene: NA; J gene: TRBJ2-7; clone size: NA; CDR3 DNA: TGTGCCAGCAGCTTGACGACCACCTACGAGCAGTACTTC; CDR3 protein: CASSLTTTYEQYF
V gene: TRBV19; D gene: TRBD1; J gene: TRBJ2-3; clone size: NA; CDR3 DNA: TGTGCCAGTGGGACAGGGGGCGGAACAGATACGCAGTATTTT; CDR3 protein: CASGTGGGTDTQYF
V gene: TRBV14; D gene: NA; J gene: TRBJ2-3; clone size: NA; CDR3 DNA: TGTGCCAGCAGCCAAGTCGGGAGTGATACGCAGTATTTT; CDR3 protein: CASSQVGSDTQYF
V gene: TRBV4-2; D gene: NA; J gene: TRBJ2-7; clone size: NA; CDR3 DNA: TGTGCCAGCAGCCAAGAGCTAAGCTCCTACGAGCAGTACTTC; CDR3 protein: CASSQELSSYEQYF
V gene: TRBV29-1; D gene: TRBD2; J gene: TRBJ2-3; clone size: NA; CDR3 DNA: TGCAGCGCCGGACTAGCGGGAGCATCAGATACGCAGTATTTT; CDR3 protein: CSAGLAGASDTQYF
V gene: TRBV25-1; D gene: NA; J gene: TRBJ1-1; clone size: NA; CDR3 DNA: TGTGCCAGCAGTGGGGTGGTGGGCTCCCTCGCGGCTTTCTTT; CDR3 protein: CASSGVVGSLAAFF
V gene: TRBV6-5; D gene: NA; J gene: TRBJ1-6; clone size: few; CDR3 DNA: TGTGCCAGCAGTTACTCGCGTTCACCCCTCCACTTT; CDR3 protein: CASSYSRSPLHF
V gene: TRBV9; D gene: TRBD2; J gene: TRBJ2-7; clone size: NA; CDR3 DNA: TGTGCCAGCAGCGCCCGGGACTACCCTAGTTACGAGCAGTACTTC; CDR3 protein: CASSARDYPSYEQYF
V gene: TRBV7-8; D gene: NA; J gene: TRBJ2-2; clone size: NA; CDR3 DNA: TGTGCCAGCAGTGGGAGTGGGGGGGCCCCCGGGGAGCTGTTTTTT; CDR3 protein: CASSGSGGAPGELFF
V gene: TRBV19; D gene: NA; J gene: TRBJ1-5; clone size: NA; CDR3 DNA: TGTGCCAGTAGTACGGGGGGAGGTCAGCCCCAGCATTTT; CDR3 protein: CASSTGGGQPQHF
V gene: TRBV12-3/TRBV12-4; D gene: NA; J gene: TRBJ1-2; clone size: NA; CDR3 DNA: TGTGCCAGCAGCGGGACAAGCTATGGCTACACCTTC; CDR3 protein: CASSGTSYGYTF
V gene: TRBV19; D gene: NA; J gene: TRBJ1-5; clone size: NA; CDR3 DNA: TGTGCCAGTAGTATGTCGCAGGGGATGACTATCGGCAATCAGCCCCAGCATTTT; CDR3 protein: CASSMSQGMTIGNQPQHF
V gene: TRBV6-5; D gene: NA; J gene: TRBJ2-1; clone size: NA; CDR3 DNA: TGTGCCAGCAGTCGCGGGATAACGTACAATGAGCAGTTCTTC; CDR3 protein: CASSRGITYNEQFF
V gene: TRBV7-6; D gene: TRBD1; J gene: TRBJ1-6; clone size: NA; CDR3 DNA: TGTGCCAGCAGCTTAGTTCGTCCCGGGACAGGGGATTCACCCCTCCACTTT; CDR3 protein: CASSLVRPGTGDSPLHF
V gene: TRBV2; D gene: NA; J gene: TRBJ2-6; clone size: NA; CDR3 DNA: TGTGCCAGCAGTGAACTGGGGAGGGGGGGACTCTCTGGGGCCAACGTCCTGACTTTC; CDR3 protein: CASSELGRGGLSGANVLTF
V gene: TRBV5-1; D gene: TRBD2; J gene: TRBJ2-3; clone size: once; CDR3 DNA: TGCGCCAGCAGCTTGGTCGGAGCGGGAGGCACAGATACGCAGTATTTT; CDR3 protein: CASSLVGAGGTDTQYF
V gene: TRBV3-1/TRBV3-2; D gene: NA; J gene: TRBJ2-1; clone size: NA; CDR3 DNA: TGTGCCAGCAGCCGGGAATACAATGAGCAGTTCTTC; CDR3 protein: CASSREYNEQFF
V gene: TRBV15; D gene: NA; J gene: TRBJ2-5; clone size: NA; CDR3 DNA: TGTGCCACCAGCAGATACGGGGGGCGAGAGACCCAGTACTTC; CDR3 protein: CATSRYGGRETQYF
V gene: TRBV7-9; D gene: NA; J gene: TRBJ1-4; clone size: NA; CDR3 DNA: TGTGCCAGCAGCTTAGGCCAGGGGCTTGATGAAAAACTGTTTTTT; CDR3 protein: CASSLGQGLDEKLFF
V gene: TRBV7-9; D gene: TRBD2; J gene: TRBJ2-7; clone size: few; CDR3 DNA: TGTGCCAGCAGCTTAGTTCTAGCGGGAGCGGACGAGCAGTACTTC; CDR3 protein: CASSLVLAGADEQYF
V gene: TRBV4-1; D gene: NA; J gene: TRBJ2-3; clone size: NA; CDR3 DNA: TGCGCCAGCAGCCAAGTTTTGTCAGGGAGCTCAGATACGCAGTATTTT; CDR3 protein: CASSQVLSGSSDTQYF